The sequence of this TCR beta chain was determined in a study of Ad26.COV2.S vaccination and SARS-CoV-2 variants. The CDR3 is 14 amino acids. Trimming removed 5 bases at V and 4 bases at J, with 11 bases between. Germline-derived CDR1 and CDR2 are SGHVS and FQNEAQ. As for treatment: some 20 received Ad26.COV2.S at low or high dose, single or two shots; five or six received placebo; per-sample allocation not given. The samples were gathered on day 63 after the first injection of vaccine or placebo. Participants' vaccine, an Ad26 vector, delivered Wuhan-strain SARS-CoV-2 spike. The data were produced by immunoSEQ multiplex PCR, yet TCRdb's version contains in-frame clones alone and is incomplete. The table lists hundreds of thousands of clones, around 89% of them singletons.

The gene calls are TRBV7-8 and TRBJ2-2; D is unclear. This TCR came from a person between 18 and 65 years old who received the Ad26.COV2.S COVID-19 vaccine or a placebo. Source: peripheral blood, taken in a trial of Ad26.COV2.S vaccine versus placebo. The CDR3 loop is CASSPLEFTGELFF. The CDR3 DNA is TGTGCCAGCAGCCCACTCGAGTTCACCGGGGAGCTGTTTTTT.